This entry lists 30 T cell receptor beta chains sequenced from one sample in a study of post-analysis software for immune sequencing data (dated by TCRdb to between 2014 and 2017). The receptor library was made with PCR. TCRdb names Illumina HiSeq 2500 as the instrument used. To reduce PCR and sequencing biases, unique molecular identifiers were incorporated into the TCR beta cDNA libraries. TCRdb reprocessing: public reads trimmed at Q25 with fastp, clones called with MiXCR, in-frame beta chains kept. Entries are consolidated by CDR3 protein sequence, retaining the most common genes and DNA. Here the sample has about 430,000 distinct CDR3 sequences; more than 30% occur a single time. 6% to 9% of the sample is in the top ten clones. The antigens for these receptors are not known. The paper as a whole reports these results and caveats: Significantly higher frequencies in patients than in controls were found for about 5 TRBV segments, including TRBV5-6, TRBV5-1 and TRBV20-1.

Sequencing was done on a sample of blood. Every receptor here comes from a girl aged 2-9 years with multiple sclerosis.

The CDR3 region is CRPGAGSYNEQFF. The CDR3 DNA reads TGCAGGCCCGGGGCAGGGTCCTACAATGAGCAGTTCTTC. The rearrangement joins TRBV20-1 to TRBJ2-1, with D perhaps given as TRBD1 or TRBD2 (5 bases each). CDR3 size: 13 residues. Per the germline V gene, CDR1 is DFQATT and CDR2 is SNEGSKA (reference sequence).

V and J are TRBV7-8 and TRBJ2-4; D possibly corresponds to TRBD2 (5 bases). Germline CDR1 SGHVS, CDR2 FQNEAQ. The CDR3 sequence is 15 residues long. Deletions cut 1 base from V and 13 bases from J, with 20 bases between. CDR3 residues: CASSLEAGITGEQYF. Written as DNA, the CDR3 is TGTGCCAGCAGCTTAGAGGCCGGGATCACGGGTGAGCAGTACTTC. Combining the CDR3 with reference TRBV7-8 and TRBJ2-4 gives the whole variable domain GAGVSQSPRYKVAKRGQDVALRCDPISGHVSLFWYQQALGQGPEFLTYFQNEAQLDKSGLPSDRFFAERPEGSVSTLKIQRTQQEDSAVYLCASSLEAGITGEQYFGAGTRLSVL.

The rearrangement links TRBV14 to TRBJ2-4; 7 nucleotides agree with TRBD1. CDR1 SGHDN and CDR2 FVKESK come from the germline V gene. The junction had 4 bases not matched to a gene; V was cut back by 2 bases and J by 0 bases. The CDR3 is 16 residues long. CDR3 region: CASSQRTGLAKNIQYF. The CDR3 bases are TGTGCCAGCAGCCAAAGGACAGGCCTAGCCAAAAACATTCAGTACTTC.

This chain connects TRBV7-2 to TRBJ1-5, with 11 bases lining up with TRBD1. With V trimmed by 1 base and J by 3 bases, 8 bases remained unmatched. Germline loops: CDR1 SGHTA, CDR2 FQGNSA. The CDR3 sequence is 18 residues long. CDR3 in DNA: TGTGCCAGCAGCTTAGGAGGACAGGGGGCATTTTACAATCAGCCCCAGCATTTT. This encodes CASSLGGQGAFYNQPQHF.

The chain combines TRBV7-2 with TRBJ2-1; D may be TRBD1 or TRBD2 (5 bases each). The DNA end lines up better with TRBJ2-7; the J call may be wrong. Per the germline V gene, CDR1 is SGHTA and CDR2 is FQGNSA. This CDR3 contains 14 residues. The CDR3 region is CASRQGVLRGEQYF. CDR3 bases: TGTGCCAGCAGGCAAGGGGTCTTGCGCGGGGAGCAGTACTTC.

The rearrangement links TRBV20-1 to TRBJ1-5; D may be TRBD1 (5 bases). The length of the CDR3 is 14 residues. Per germline, CDR1 DFQATT and CDR2 SNEGSKA (reference sequence). V was clipped by 3 bases and J by 4 bases, with 13 bases between them. In DNA form, the CDR3 reads TGCAGTGCTAGGAAAAACGGGGGGAATCAGCCCCAGCATTTT. This gives the protein CSARKNGGNQPQHF.

The chain employs TRBV2 and TRBJ1-2; 8 bases agree with TRBD1. The germline V gene encodes CDR1 SNHLY and CDR2 FYNNEI. This CDR3 region has 14 residues. The V and J ends lost 5 bases and 9 bases, in that order; junction bases with no gene match: 11. The DNA of the CDR3 is TGTGCCAGCAGTCCCCAGGGACAGGCCCTCAGCTACACCTTC. It is translated as CASSPQGQALSYTF.

The CDR3 nucleotides read TGCAGCGTTTCGGGACTTACCTACGAGCAGTACTTC. The encoded protein is CSVSGLTYEQYF. The gene calls are TRBV29-1 and TRBJ2-7, with TRBD2 as a possible D gene (6 bases). Trimming shortened V by 5 bases and J by 2 bases, and 10 bases separated the two germline ends. Germline loops: CDR1 SQVTM, CDR2 ANQGSEA. This CDR3 spans 12 amino acids.

The chain recombines TRBV27 with TRBJ2-5; possibly TRBD2 for D (5 bases). The DNA matches TRBJ2-7 better at its end, which makes the J call doubtful. In germline, CDR1 is MNHEY, CDR2 SMNVEV (reference sequence). This CDR3 spans 14 amino acids. The CDR3 sequence is CASSLSRVGHEQYF. The CDR3 DNA follows: TGTGCCAGCAGTTTATCGAGGGTGGGTCACGAGCAGTACTTC.

This chain joins TRBV29-1 and TRBJ2-7; no firm D call. CDR1 and CDR2 (germline): SQVTM, ANQGSEA. The CDR3 extends over 13 amino acids. Trimming took off 5 bases at V and 3 bases at J, with 14 bases between the two ends. Written as DNA, the CDR3 is TGCAGCGTTCGTCCGGGCATAGGCTACGAGCAGTACTTC. It specifies CSVRPGIGYEQYF.

This clonotype was recorded at least ten times. The V gene is TRBV28, the J gene TRBJ2-1, with D uncertain. Per germline, CDR1 MDHEN and CDR2 SYDVKM. Trimming took 1 base from V and 5 from J, leaving 6 bases between them. This CDR3 spans 13 amino acids. The CDR3 reads CASSLSQNNEQFF. In DNA form, the CDR3 reads TGTGCCAGCAGTTTATCCCAGAACAATGAGCAGTTCTTC. Combining the CDR3 with reference TRBV28 and TRBJ2-1 gives the whole variable domain DVKVTQSSRYLVKRTGEKVFLECVQDMDHENMFWYRQDPGLGLRLIYFSYDVKMKEKGDIPEGYSVSREKKERFSLILESASTNQTSMYLCASSLSQNNEQFFGPGTRLTVL.

This clonotype was counted once. The chain couples TRBV20-1 to TRBJ1-1; TRBD1 might be the D (6 bases). V was trimmed by 0 bases and J by 1 base, leaving 12 bases between them. The length of the CDR3 is 15 residues. Per the germline V gene, CDR1 is DFQATT and CDR2 is SNEGSKA (reference sequence). CDR3 sequence: CSAREGAGRNTEAFF. The CDR3 nucleotides are TGCAGTGCTAGAGAGGGGGCAGGGAGGAACACTGAAGCTTTCTTT.

CDR3 nucleotides: TGTGCCAGCAGTTTATTAGTGGAGGGTAGGGGCTACACCTTC. This gives the protein CASSLLVEGRGYTF. The chain recombines TRBV12-3 or TRBV12-4 with TRBJ1-2; no firm D call. The length of the CDR3 is 14 residues. The V gene lost 2 bases and the J gene lost 8 bases, with 15 bases spanning the gap.

This clonotype was recorded a few times. J is TRBJ2-7 and V is TRBV6-5; no clear D gene. Trimming left V 0 bases short and J 0 bases short, with 12 bases between. Per the germline V gene, CDR1 is MNHEY and CDR2 is SVGAGI. This CDR3 contains 16 residues. This CDR3 is CASSYSNPRSSYEQYF. CDR3 bases: TGTGCCAGCAGTTACTCTAATCCCAGGAGCTCCTACGAGCAGTACTTC.

The rearrangement links TRBV4-3 to TRBJ2-1; 7 bases agree with TRBD2. Unmatched junction bases numbered 11, after V lost 0 bases and J lost 6 bases. Looked up from germline, CDR1 is LGHNA and CDR2 is YSLEER. This CDR3 contains 17 residues. CDR3 loop: CASSQDSVGGRINEQFF. CDR3 DNA sequence: TGCGCCAGCAGCCAAGATAGCGTAGGCGGGAGAATCAATGAGCAGTTCTTC.

This clonotype occurred a few times. The junction shows a germline mismatch at one end, possibly a read error. V is TRBV7-7 and J is TRBJ2-7, with 8 bases aligning to TRBD2. The length of the CDR3 is 14 residues. Germline lookup yields CDR1 SSHAT and CDR2 FNYEAQ (reference sequence). The CDR3 here is CASSLASGSDEQYF. CDR3 nucleotides: TGTGCTAGCAGCTTAGCCAGCGGGAGTGATGAGCAGTACTTC. The entire variable domain, with the rest obtained from reference TRBV7-7 and TRBJ2-7, is as follows: GAGVSQSPRYKVTKRGQDVTLRCDPISSHATLYWYQQALGQGPEFLTYFNYEAQPDKSGLPSDRFSAERPEGSISTLTIQRTEQRDSAMYRCASSLASGSDEQYFGPGTRLTVT.

In its sample, this clonotype was seen a few times. The chain couples TRBV4-3 to TRBJ2-5; 11 bases are shared with TRBD2. With the DNA end fitting TRBJ2-7 better, the J assignment may be wrong. Looked up from germline, CDR1 is LGHNA and CDR2 is YSLEER. This CDR3 is built from 16 residues. The CDR3 DNA reads TGCGCCAGCAGCCAAGAAATGGGACTAGCGGTTTACGAGCAGTACTTC. Protein sequence: CASSQEMGLAVYEQYF.

This chain joins TRBV20-1 and TRBJ2-4, with unresolved D. The assigned J gene may be wrong: the sequence end matches TRBJ2-7 better. This CDR3 is 12 amino acids long. The germline gives CDR1 DFQATT, CDR2 SNEGSKA (reference sequence). Here the CDR3 reads CSASGPFYEQYF. CDR3 DNA: TGCAGTGCTAGCGGGCCTTTCTACGAGCAGTACTTC.

A few counts support this clonotype. This sequence joins TRBV27 and TRBJ2-1, with a possible D match to TRBD2 (6 bases). From germline, CDR1 is MNHEY and CDR2 SMNVEV (reference sequence). Trimming took off 4 bases at V and 6 bases at J, with 19 bases between the two ends. The CDR3 length is 16 residues. This CDR3 is CASSWTPGLRTNEQFF. The CDR3 coding sequence is TGTGCCAGCAGTTGGACACCGGGACTTCGGACCAATGAGCAGTTCTTC.

The chain links TRBV7-3 to TRBJ2-3; D gene ambiguous. Trimming removed 3 bases from V and 0 bases from J, with 13 bases in between. CDR3 size: 16 residues. Germline V CDR1 and CDR2: SGHTA, FQGTGA. CDR3: CASSLTLEASTDTQYF. The CDR3 DNA follows: TGTGCCAGCAGCTTGACCTTGGAAGCGAGCACAGATACGCAGTATTTT.

This clonotype came up a few times. The V gene is TRBV6-5, the J gene TRBJ2-3; TRBD1 agrees at 7 bases. J gave up 5 bases and V 6 bases, and 8 bases lay outside the gene matches. The CDR3 extends over 14 amino acids. Germline V gene sequence: CDR1 MNHEY, CDR2 SVGAGI. CDR3 sequence (DNA): TGTGCCAGCAGCTCGAGGGGGCGCGGAGATACGCAGTATTTT. Translating it yields CASSSRGRGDTQYF.

The chain carries TRBV7-8 and TRBJ2-7; D uncertain. The CDR3 totals 15 residues. Germline V CDR1 and CDR2: SGHVS, FQNEAQ. The germline V and J ends were trimmed by 1 base and 3 bases, with 13 bases remaining between them. CDR3 sequence reads: CASSLGKDSHYEQYF. In DNA form, the CDR3 reads TGTGCCAGCAGCTTAGGAAAAGACTCTCACTACGAGCAGTACTTC.

A few counts support this clonotype. The chain combines TRBV28 with TRBJ2-4, with TRBD1 matching over 9 bases. The CDR3 totals 15 residues. Germline V CDR1 and CDR2: MDHEN, SYDVKM. V lost 5 bases to trimming and J lost 6 bases; unmatched junction nucleotides: 8. The CDR3 here is CASSPPGQGLNIQYF. CDR3 bases: TGTGCCAGCAGTCCCCCGGGACAGGGATTAAACATTCAGTACTTC.

This chain connects TRBV19 to TRBJ2-7, with 10 bases matching TRBD1. The CDR3 extends over 18 amino acids. Germline V gene sequence: CDR1 LNHDA, CDR2 SQIVND (reference sequence). After removal of 9 bases from V and 1 base from J, the junction contained 18 bases not matched to a gene. The CDR3 protein is CARPFGTGDYRVSYEQYF. As DNA, the CDR3 is TGTGCCAGGCCATTTGGGACAGGGGATTATCGTGTTTCCTACGAGCAGTACTTC.

The chain is built from TRBV20-1 and TRBJ2-1; 7 bases line up with TRBD2. CDR3 length: 13 amino acids. Trimming cost V 1 base and J 3 bases; bases outside gene matches: 0. Germline CDR1 is DFQATT and CDR2 is SNEGSKA (reference sequence). This CDR3 is CSARGDYYNEQFF. DNA for the CDR3: TGCAGTGCTAGAGGGGACTACTACAATGAGCAGTTCTTC.

This clonotype was seen a handful of times. The J gene is TRBJ2-7, the V gene TRBV27; tentative D call: TRBD1 (6 bases). CDR3 length: 14 residues. V was cut by 5 bases and J by 0 bases, with 11 bases left in between. The V gene's germline CDR1 is MNHEY and CDR2 SMNVEV (reference sequence). CDR3 protein: CASSGSGHSYEQYF. CDR3 bases: TGTGCCAGCAGTGGTTCGGGACACTCCTACGAGCAGTACTTC.

This clonotype was seen a handful of times. The CDR3 here is CASTGDYSYEQYF. The CDR3 bases are TGTGCCAGCACAGGAGACTACTCCTACGAGCAGTACTTC. The V gene is TRBV6-2 or TRBV6-3, the J gene TRBJ2-7, with D perhaps matching TRBD2 (5 bases). V shed 7 bases and J shed 0 bases, with 10 bases lying between them. The germline V gene has CDR1 MNHEY and CDR2 SVGEGT. This CDR3 spans 13 amino acids.

This clonotype has just a few counts. The V and J genes are TRBV24-1 and TRBJ2-1, with 7 positions matching TRBD1. Germline CDR1 and CDR2: KGHDR and SFDVKD. The CDR3 has 10 residues. The trim removed 9 bases at V and 14 bases at J, leaving 6 bases unmatched. In DNA form, the CDR3 reads TGTGCCACCGGAGACAGGGTAAAGTTCTTC. This gives the protein CATGDRVKFF.

In this sample, this clonotype turned up a few times. The chain links TRBV28 to TRBJ2-7; D is unresolved. The end of the DNA fits TRBJ2-5 better, so the J call may be wrong. The germline V gene has CDR1 MDHEN and CDR2 SYDVKM. The CDR3 totals 15 residues. CDR3 coding DNA: TGTGCCAGCAGTACGCCCCGCGTGGCGGCGGAGACCCAGTACTTC. Encoded protein: CASSTPRVAAETQYF.

The chain combines TRBV7-9 with TRBJ1-2, with D unclear. The CDR3 runs to 14 residues. Trimming took 1 base from V and 5 from J, leaving 11 bases between them. In germline, CDR1 is SEHNR, CDR2 FQNEAQ (reference sequence). CDR3: CASSLDIQAYGYTF. The CDR3 nucleotides read TGTGCCAGCAGCTTAGATATCCAAGCTTATGGCTACACCTTC.